This TCR beta chain was sequenced for a study of early T cells in non-severe SARS-CoV-2 infection. V dropped 2 bases and J dropped 0 bases, with 7 bases sitting between them. This CDR3 region has 15 residues. Germline V gene data show CDR1 as SGHNT and CDR2 as YENEEA. TCRdb re-derived calls from the 5' RACE reads in MiXCR, one entry per CDR3 protein. The sample includes 55,000 to 70,000 distinct CDR3 sequences, roughly 4.8% seen only once; the top ten take 3.5% to 4%. This clonotype was counted ten times or more. The sequencing here drew on whole blood, taken at baseline. V usage is TRBV11-3 and J usage is TRBJ2-2; D is possibly TRBD2 (5 bases). This receptor was taken from an adult who was a healthcare worker with PCR-confirmed SARS-CoV-2 infection or an uninfected control (not recorded which). The donor label of this sample is uncertain. This CDR3 reads CASSLKGANTGELFF. CDR3 bases: TGTGCCAGCAGCTTAAAGGGAGCGAACACCGGGGAGCTGTTTTTT.